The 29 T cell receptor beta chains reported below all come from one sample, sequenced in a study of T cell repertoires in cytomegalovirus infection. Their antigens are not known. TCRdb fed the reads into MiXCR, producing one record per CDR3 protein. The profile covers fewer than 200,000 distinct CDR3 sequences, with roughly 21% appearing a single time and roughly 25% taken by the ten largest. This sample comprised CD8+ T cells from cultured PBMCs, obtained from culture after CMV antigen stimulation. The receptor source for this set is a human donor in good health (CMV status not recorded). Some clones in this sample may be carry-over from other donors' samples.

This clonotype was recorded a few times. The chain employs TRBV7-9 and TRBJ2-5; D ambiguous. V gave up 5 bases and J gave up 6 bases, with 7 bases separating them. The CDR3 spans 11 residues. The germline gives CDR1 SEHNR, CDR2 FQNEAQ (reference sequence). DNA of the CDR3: TGTGCCAGCAGCCCGGTTCAGACCCAGTACTTC. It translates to CASSPVQTQYF.

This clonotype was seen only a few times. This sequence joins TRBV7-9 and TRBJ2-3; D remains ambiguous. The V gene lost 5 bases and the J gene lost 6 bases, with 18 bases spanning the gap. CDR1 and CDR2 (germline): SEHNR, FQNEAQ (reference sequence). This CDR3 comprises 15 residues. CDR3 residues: CASSPPDGFWDTQYF. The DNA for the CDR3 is TGTGCCAGCAGCCCTCCGGACGGATTTTGGGATACGCAGTATTTT.

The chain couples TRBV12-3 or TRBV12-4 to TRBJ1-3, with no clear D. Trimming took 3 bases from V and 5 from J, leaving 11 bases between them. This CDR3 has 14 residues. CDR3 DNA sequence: TGTGCCAGCAGTTTGACGGGATATAGAAACACCATATATTTT. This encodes CASSLTGYRNTIYF.

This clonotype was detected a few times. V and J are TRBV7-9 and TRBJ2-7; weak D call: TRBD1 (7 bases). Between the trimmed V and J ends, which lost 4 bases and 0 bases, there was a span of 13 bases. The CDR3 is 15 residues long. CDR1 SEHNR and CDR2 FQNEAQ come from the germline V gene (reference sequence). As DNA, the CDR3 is TGTGCCAGCAGCTCCCGCGGGGACAGCTCCTACGAGCAGTACTTC. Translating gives CASSSRGDSSYEQYF.

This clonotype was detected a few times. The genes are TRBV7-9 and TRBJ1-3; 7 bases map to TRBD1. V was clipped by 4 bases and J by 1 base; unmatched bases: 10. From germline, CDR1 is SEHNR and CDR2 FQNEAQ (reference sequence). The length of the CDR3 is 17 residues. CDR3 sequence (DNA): TGTGCCAGCAGCTCCAGGACAGGAACTCCTTCTGGAAACACCATATATTTT. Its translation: CASSSRTGTPSGNTIYF.

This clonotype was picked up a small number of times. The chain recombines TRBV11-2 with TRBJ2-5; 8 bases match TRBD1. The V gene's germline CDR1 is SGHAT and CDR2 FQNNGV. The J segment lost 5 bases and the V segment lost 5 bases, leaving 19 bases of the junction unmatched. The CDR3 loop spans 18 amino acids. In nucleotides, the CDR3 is TGTGCCAGCAGCCCGCTACTCCGGACAGGGTGGTCCGCGGAGACCCAGTACTTC. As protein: CASSPLLRTGWSAETQYF. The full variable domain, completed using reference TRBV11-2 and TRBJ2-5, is EAGVAQSPRYKIIEKRQSVAFWCNPISGHATLYWYQQILGQGPKLLIQFQNNGVVDDSQLPKDRFSAERLKGVDSTLKIQPAKLEDSAVYLCASSPLLRTGWSAETQYFGPGTRLLVL.

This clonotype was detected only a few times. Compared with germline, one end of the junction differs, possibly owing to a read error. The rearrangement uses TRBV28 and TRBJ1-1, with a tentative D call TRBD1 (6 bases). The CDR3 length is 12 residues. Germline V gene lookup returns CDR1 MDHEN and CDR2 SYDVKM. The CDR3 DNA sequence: TGTGCCAGCAGCCGTAACCCTCAGGACAGCATATTT. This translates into CASSRNPQDSIF. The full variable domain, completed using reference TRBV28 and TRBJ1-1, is DVKVTQSSRYLVKRTGEKVFLECVQDMDHENMFWYRQDPGLGLRLIYFSYDVKMKEKGDIPEGYSVSREKKERFSLILESASTNQTSMYLCASSRNPQDSIFGQGTRLTVV.

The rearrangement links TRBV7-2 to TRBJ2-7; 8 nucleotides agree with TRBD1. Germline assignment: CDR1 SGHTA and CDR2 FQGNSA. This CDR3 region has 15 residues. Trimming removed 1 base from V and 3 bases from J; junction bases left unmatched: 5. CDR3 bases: TGTGCCAGCAGCTTAGACAGGGGGTCCCACTACGAGCAGTACTTC. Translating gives CASSLDRGSHYEQYF.

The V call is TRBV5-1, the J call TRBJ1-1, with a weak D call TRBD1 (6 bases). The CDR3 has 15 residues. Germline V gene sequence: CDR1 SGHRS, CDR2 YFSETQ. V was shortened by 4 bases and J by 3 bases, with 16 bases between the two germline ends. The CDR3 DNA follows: TGCGCCAGCAGCGGTGGTCTTGCAGGGGACACTGAAGCTTTCTTT. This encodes CASSGGLAGDTEAFF.

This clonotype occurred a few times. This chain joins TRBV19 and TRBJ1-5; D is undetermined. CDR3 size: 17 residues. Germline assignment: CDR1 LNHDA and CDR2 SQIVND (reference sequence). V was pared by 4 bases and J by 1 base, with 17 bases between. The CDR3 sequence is CASSKEPTHRSNQPQHF. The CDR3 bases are TGTGCCAGTAGTAAAGAACCGACACATCGGAGCAATCAGCCCCAGCATTTT.

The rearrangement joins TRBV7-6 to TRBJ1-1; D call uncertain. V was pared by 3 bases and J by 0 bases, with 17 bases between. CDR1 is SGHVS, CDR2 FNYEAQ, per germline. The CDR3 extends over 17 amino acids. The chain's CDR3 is CASSFGTLADMNTEAFF. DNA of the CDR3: TGTGCCAGCAGCTTCGGTACCCTGGCCGACATGAACACTGAAGCTTTCTTT.

The CDR3 sequence is CASSLVGQGSGYTF. The CDR3 DNA follows: TGTGCCAGCAGCTTAGTGGGACAGGGATCTGGCTACACCTTC. The chain is built from TRBV7-2 and TRBJ1-2; 9 nucleotides match TRBD1. CDR3 size: 14 residues. V shed 1 base and J 7 bases; nucleotides not matched to a gene: 4. CDR1 SGHTA and CDR2 FQGNSA come from the germline V gene.

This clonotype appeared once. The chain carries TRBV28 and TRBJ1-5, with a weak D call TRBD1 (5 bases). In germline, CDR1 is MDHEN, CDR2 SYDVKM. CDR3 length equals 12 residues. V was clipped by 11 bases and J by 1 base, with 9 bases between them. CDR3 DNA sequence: TGTGCCTGCCGGGACAGCAATCAGCCCCAGCATTTT. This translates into CACRDSNQPQHF.

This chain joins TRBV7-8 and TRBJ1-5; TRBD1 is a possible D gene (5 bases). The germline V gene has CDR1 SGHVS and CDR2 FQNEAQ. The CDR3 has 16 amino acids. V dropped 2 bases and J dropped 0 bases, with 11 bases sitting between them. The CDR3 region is CASSLMSGDSNQPQHF. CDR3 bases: TGTGCCAGCAGCTTAATGTCGGGGGATAGCAATCAGCCCCAGCATTTT.

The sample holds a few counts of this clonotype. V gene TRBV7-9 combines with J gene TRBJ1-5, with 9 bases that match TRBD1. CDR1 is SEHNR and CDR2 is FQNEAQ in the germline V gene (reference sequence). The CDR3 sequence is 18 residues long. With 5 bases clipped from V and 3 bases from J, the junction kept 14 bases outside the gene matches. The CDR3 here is CASSRDREGGYANQPQHF. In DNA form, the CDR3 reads TGTGCCAGCAGCAGGGACAGGGAAGGGGGTTATGCCAATCAGCCCCAGCATTTT.

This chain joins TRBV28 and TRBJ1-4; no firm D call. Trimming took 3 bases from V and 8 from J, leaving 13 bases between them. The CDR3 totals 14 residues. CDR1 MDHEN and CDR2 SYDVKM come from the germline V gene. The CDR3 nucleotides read TGTGCCAGCAGTTTGGTCCTTTCGAAGGAAAAACTGTTTTTT. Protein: CASSLVLSKEKLFF.

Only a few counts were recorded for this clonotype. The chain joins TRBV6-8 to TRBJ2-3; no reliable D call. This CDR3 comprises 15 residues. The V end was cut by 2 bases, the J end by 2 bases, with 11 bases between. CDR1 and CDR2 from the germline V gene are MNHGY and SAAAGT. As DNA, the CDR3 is TGTGCCAGCAGTTACGAACGCTCCGACACAGATACGCAGTATTTT. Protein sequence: CASSYERSDTDTQYF.

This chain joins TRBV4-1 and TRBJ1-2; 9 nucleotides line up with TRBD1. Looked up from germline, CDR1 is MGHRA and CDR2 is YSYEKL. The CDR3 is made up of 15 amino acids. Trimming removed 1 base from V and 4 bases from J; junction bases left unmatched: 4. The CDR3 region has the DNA TGCGCCAGCAGCCAAGGGGACAGGGATGGCTATGGCTACACCTTC. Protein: CASSQGDRDGYGYTF.

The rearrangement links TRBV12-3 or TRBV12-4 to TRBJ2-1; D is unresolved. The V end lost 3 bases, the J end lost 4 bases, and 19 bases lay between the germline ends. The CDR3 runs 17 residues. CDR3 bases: TGTGCCAGCAGTTTCAACTTACCGGCCAAGCCTTACAATGAGCAGTTCTTC. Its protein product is CASSFNLPAKPYNEQFF.

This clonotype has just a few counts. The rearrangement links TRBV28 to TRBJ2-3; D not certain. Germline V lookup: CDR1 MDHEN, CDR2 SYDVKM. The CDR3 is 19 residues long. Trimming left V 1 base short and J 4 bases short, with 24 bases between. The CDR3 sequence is CASSLSSVSISVLADTQYF. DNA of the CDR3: TGTGCCAGCAGTTTATCATCGGTTAGCATAAGTGTTTTAGCAGATACGCAGTATTTT.

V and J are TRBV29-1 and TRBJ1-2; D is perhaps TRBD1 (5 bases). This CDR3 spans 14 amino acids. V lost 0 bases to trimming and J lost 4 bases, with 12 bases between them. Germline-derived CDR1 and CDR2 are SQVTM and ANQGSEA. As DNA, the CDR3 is TGCAGCGTTGAAGATCGTGGGGGAGGCTATGGCTACACCTTC. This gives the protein CSVEDRGGGYGYTF.

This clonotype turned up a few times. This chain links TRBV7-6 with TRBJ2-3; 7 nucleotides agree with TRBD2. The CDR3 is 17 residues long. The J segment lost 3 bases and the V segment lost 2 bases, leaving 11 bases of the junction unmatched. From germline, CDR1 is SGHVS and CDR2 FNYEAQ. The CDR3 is CASSLYAAQRGTDTQYF. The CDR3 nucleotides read TGTGCCAGCAGCTTATACGCTGCCCAGCGGGGAACAGATACGCAGTATTTT.

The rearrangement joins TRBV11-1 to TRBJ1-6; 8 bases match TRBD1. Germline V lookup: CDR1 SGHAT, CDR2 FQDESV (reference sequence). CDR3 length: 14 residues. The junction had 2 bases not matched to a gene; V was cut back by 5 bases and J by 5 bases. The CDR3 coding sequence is TGTGCCAGCAGCCGACAGGGGAATAATTCACCCCTCCACTTT. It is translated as CASSRQGNNSPLHF.

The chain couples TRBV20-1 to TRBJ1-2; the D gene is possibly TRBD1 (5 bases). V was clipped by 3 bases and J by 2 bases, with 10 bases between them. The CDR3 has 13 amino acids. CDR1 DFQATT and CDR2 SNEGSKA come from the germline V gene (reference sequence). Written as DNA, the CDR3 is TGCAGTGCTAGGGGGCAGGGAAACTATGGCTACACCTTC. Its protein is CSARGQGNYGYTF.

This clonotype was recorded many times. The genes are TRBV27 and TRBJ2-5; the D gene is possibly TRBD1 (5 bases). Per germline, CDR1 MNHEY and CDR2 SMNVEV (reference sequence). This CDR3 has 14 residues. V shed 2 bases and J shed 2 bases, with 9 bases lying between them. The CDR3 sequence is CASSLQGRQETQYF. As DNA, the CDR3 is TGTGCCAGCAGTTTACAGGGAAGACAAGAGACCCAGTACTTC.

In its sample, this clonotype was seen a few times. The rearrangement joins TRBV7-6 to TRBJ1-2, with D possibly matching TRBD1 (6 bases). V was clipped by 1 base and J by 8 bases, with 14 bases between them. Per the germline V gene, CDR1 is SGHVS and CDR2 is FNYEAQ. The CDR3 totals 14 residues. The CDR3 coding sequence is TGTGCCAGCAGCTTAGGGCCCAGGACAGACGGCTACACCTTC. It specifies CASSLGPRTDGYTF.

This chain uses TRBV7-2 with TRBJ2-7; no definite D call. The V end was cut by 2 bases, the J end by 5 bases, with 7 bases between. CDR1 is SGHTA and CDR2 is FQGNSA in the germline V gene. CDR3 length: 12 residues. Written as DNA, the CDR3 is TGTGCCAGCAGCTTACGCCCGGACGAGCAGTACTTC. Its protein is CASSLRPDEQYF.

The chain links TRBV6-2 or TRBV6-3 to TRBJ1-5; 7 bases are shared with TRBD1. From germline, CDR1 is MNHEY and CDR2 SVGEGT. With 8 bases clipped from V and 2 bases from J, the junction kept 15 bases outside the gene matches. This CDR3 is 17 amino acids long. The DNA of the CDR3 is TGTGCCAGCGGCCGGGCGGGACAGCTTCGTGGCAATCAGCCCCAGCATTTT. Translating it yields CASGRAGQLRGNQPQHF.

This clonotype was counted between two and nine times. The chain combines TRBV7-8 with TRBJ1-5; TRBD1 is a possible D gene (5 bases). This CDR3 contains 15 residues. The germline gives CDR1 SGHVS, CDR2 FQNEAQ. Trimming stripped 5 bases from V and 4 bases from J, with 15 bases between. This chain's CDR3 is CASSPRQGPNQPQHF. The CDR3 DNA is TGTGCCAGCAGCCCACGGCAGGGCCCGAATCAGCCCCAGCATTTT.